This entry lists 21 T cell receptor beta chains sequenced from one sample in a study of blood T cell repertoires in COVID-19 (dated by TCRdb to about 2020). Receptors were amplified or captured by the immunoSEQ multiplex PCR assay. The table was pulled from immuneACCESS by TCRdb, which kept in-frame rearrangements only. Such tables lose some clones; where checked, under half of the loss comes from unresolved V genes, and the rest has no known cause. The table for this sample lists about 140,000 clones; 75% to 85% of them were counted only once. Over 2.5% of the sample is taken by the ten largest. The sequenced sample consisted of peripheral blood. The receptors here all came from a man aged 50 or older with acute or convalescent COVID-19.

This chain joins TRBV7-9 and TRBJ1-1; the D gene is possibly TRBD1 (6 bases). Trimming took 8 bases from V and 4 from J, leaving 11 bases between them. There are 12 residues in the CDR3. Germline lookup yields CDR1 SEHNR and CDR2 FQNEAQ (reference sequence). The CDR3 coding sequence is TGTGCCAGCGTGGGGGCGAGCACTGAAGCTTTCTTT. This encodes CASVGASTEAFF. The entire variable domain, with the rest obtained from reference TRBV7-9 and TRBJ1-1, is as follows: DTGVSQNPRHKITKRGQNVTFRCDPISEHNRLYWYRQTLGQGPEFLTYFQNEAQLEKSRLLSDRFSAERPKGSFSTLEIQRTEQGDSAMYLCASVGASTEAFFGQGTRLTVV.

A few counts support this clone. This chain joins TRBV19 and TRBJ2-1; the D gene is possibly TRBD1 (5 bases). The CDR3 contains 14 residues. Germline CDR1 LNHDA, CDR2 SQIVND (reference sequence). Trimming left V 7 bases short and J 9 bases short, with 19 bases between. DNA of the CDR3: TGTGCCAGTACCTTAGGGCAGGGCCCCCGTGAGCAGTTCTTC. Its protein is CASTLGQGPREQFF. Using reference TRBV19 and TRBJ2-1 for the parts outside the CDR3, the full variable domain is DGGITQSPKYLFRKEGQNVTLSCEQNLNHDAMYWYRQDPGQGLRLIYYSQIVNDFQKGDIAEGYSVSREKKESFPLTVTSAQKNPTAFYLCASTLGQGPREQFFGPGTRLTVL.

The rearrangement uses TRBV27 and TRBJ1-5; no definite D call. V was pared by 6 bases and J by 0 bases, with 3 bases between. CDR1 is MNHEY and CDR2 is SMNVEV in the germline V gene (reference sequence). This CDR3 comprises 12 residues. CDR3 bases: TGTGCCAGCAGGAGTAGCAATCAGCCCCAGCATTTT. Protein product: CASRSSNQPQHF.

The CDR3, as DNA: TGTGCCACCAGCAGAGATACGGGGACAGGGTATGAAAAACTGTTTTTT. The encoded protein is CATSRDTGTGYEKLFF. J is TRBJ1-4 and V is TRBV15; 9 bases are shared with TRBD1. The CDR3 sequence is 16 residues long. Germline assignment: CDR1 LNHNV and CDR2 YYDKDF (reference sequence). Trimming took 0 bases from V and 6 from J; bases not matched to a gene: 5. Supplemented by reference TRBV15 and TRBJ1-4, the full variable domain reads DAMVIQNPRYQVTQFGKPVTLSCSQTLNHNVMYWYQQKSSQAPKLLFHYYDKDFNNEADTPDNFQSRRPNTSFCFLDIRSPGLGDTAMYLCATSRDTGTGYEKLFFGSGTQLSVL.

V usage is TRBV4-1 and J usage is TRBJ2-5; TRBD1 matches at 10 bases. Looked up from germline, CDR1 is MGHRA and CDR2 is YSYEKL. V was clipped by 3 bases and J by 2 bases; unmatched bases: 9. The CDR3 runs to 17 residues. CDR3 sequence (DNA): TGCGCCAGCAGCCAGTACTCGGACAGGGGGTGGCAAGAGACCCAGTACTTC. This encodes CASSQYSDRGWQETQYF.

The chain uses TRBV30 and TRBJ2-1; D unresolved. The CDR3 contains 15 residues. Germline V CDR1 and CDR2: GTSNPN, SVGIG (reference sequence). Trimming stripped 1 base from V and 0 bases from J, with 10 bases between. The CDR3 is CAWSADSSSYNEQFF. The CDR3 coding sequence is TGTGCCTGGAGTGCTGATTCGAGCTCCTACAATGAGCAGTTCTTC.

The CDR3 region is CASGQGSGYEQYF. As DNA, the CDR3 is TGCGCCAGCGGCCAGGGGTCAGGCTACGAGCAGTACTTC. The chain links TRBV5-1 to TRBJ2-7, with D maybe TRBD1 (6 bases). The CDR3 spans 13 residues. With 7 bases removed from V and 3 bases from J, the gap between germline ends came to 14 bases. Germline lookup yields CDR1 SGHRS and CDR2 YFSETQ.

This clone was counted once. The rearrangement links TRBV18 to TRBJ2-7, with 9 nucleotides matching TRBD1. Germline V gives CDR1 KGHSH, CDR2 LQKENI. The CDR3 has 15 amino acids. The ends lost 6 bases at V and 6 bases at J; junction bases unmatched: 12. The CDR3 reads CASSPNRGQGTEQYF. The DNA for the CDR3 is TGTGCCAGCTCCCCAAACAGGGGGCAGGGTACCGAGCAGTACTTC.

CDR3 protein: CASGTGAYNEQFF. For the CDR3, the DNA is TGCGCCAGCGGGACAGGGGCCTACAATGAGCAGTTCTTC. The chain couples TRBV5-1 to TRBJ2-1, with 10 bases lining up with TRBD1. Germline loops: CDR1 SGHRS, CDR2 YFSETQ. V trimming: 7 bases; J trimming: 2 bases; junction bases outside the gene matches: 0. There are 13 residues in the CDR3.

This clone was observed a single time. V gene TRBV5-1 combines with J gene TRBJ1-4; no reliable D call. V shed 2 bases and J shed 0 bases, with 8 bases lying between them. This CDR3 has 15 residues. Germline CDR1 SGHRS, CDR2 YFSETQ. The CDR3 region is CASSLLSATNEKLFF. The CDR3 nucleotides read TGCGCCAGCAGCTTATTGTCAGCAACTAATGAAAAACTGTTTTTT.

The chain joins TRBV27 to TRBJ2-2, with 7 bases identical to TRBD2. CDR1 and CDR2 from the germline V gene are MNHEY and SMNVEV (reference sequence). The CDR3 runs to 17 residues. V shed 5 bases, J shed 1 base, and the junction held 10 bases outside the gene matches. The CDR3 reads CASSPRRTSENTGELFF. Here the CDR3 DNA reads TGTGCCAGCAGTCCCCGACGGACTAGTGAGAACACCGGGGAGCTGTTTTTT.

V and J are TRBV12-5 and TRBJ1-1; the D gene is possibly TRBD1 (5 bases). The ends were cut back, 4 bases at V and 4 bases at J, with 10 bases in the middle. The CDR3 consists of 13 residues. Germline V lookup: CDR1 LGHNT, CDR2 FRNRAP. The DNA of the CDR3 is TGTGCTAGTGGTTGGGGACTGGGCACTGAAGCTTTCTTT. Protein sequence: CASGWGLGTEAFF.

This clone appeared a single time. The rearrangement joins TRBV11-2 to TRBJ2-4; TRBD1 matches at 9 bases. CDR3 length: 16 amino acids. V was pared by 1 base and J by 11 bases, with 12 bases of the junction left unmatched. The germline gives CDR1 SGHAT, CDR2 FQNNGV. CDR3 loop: CASSLVTGQGIKVQYF. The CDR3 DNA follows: TGTGCCAGCAGCTTAGTTACGGGACAGGGCATTAAGGTTCAGTACTTC.

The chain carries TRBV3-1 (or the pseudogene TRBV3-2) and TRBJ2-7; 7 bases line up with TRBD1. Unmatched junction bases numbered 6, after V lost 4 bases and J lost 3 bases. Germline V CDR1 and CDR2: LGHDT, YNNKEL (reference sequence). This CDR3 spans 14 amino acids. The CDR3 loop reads CASSPTGASYEQYF. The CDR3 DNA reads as TGTGCCAGCAGCCCCACAGGGGCGAGCTACGAGCAGTACTTC.

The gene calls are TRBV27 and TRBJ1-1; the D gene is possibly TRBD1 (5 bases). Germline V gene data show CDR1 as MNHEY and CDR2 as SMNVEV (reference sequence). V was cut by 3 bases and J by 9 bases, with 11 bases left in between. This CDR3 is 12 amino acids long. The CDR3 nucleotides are TGTGCCAGCAGTTTTTTTCAGGGTAAAGCTTTCTTT. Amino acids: CASSFFQGKAFF.

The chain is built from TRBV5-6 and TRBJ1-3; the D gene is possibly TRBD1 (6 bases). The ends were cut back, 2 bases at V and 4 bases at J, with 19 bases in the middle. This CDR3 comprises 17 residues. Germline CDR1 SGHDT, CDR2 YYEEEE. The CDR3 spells CASSFPDPRTDGNTIYF. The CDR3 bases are TGTGCCAGCAGCTTCCCCGATCCAAGGACAGACGGAAACACCATATATTTT. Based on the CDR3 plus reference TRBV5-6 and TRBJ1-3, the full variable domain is DAGVTQSPTHLIKTRGQQVTLRCSPKSGHDTVSWYQQALGQGPQFIFQYYEEEERQRGNFPDRFSGHQFPNYSSELNVNALLLGDSALYLCASSFPDPRTDGNTIYFGEGSWLTVV.

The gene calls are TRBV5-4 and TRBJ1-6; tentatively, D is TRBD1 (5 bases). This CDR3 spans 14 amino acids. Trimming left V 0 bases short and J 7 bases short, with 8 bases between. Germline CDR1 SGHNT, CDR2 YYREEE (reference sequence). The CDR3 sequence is CASSLDRTNSPLHF. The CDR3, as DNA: TGTGCCAGCAGCTTGGACAGGACAAATTCACCCCTCCACTTT.

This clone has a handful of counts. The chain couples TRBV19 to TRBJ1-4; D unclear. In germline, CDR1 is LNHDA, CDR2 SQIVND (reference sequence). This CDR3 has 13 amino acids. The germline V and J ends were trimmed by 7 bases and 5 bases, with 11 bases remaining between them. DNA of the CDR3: TGTGCCAGTACCTCAATCGGGAATGAAAAACTGTTTTTT. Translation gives CASTSIGNEKLFF.

The DNA of the CDR3 is TGTGCCAGCAGTACATGGACAGGGGAATATGGCTACACCTTC. It yields the protein CASSTWTGEYGYTF. The chain has TRBV6-2 or TRBV6-3 and TRBJ1-2; TRBD1 aligns across 9 bases. Germline V lookup: CDR1 MNHEY, CDR2 SVGEGT. The junction had 6 bases not matched to a gene; V was cut back by 5 bases and J by 5 bases. The CDR3 loop spans 14 amino acids.

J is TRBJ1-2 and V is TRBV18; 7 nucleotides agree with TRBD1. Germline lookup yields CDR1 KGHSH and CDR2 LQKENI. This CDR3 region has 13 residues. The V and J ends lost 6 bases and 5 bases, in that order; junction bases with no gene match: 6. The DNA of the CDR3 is TGTGCCAGCTCCCCGGACAGGCAATATGGCTACACCTTC. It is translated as CASSPDRQYGYTF.

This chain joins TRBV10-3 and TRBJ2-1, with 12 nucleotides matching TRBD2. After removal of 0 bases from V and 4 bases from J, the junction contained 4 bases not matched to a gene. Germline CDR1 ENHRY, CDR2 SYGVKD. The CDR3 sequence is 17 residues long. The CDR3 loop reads CAISESSGLAGYNEQFF. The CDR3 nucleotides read TGTGCCATCAGTGAGTCCTCAGGACTAGCGGGGTACAATGAGCAGTTCTTC.